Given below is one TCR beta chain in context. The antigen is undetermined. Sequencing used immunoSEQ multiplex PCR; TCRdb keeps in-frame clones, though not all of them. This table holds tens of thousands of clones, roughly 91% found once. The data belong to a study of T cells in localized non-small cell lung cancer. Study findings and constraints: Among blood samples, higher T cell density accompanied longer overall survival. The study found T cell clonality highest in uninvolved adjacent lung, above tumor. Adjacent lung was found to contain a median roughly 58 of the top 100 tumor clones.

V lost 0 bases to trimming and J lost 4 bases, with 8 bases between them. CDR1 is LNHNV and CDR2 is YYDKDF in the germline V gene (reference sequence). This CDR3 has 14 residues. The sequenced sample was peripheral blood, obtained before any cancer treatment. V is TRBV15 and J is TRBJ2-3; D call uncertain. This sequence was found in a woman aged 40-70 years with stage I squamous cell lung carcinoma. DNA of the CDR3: TGTGCCACCAGCAGAGAGGGGTCGTCAGATACGCAGTATTTT. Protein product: CATSREGSSDTQYF.